This paragraph covers one TCR beta chain sequence. V dropped 8 bases and J dropped 0; count of bases not matched to a gene: 4. Germline V gene data show CDR1 as SNHLY and CDR2 as FYNNEI. This CDR3 is 13 amino acids long. Clones were sequenced by immunoSEQ multiplex PCR, and TCRdb holds only the in-frame ones, with some missing. The sample includes tens of thousands of clones, around 86% of them seen just once. This entry is derived from a study of blood T cell repertoires in COVID-19. Study background: T cells, B-cell-depleted T cells, or PBMCs provided the cDNA or gDNA that served as material.

Material for sequencing was peripheral blood. The V and J genes are TRBV2 and TRBJ2-7, with 7 bases aligning to TRBD1. This clonotype was sampled from a man aged 40-55 years with COVID-19, enrolled during active disease. The CDR3: CASYRGLSYEQYF. In nucleotides, the CDR3 is TGTGCCAGCTACAGGGGCCTCTCCTACGAGCAGTACTTC.